Listed below are T cell receptor beta chains from one sample, sequenced in a study of blood T cells in healthy people across ages. TCRdb reanalysed the 5' RACE reads using MiXCR and keeps one entry per CDR3 protein. The sample includes 1.5 million to 2 million distinct CDR3 sequences, 34% of them seen just once. The material sequenced was blood. All receptors derive from a woman between 25 and 40 years old in good health. CDR3s include the opening cysteine and the closing phenylalanine or tryptophan. The D gene is left open where the match is weak. Clone size, where shown, is once, few, many, or a class for clones that have expanded.

D: TRBD1; size: NA; V: TRBV6-5; J: TRBJ1-2; DNA: TGTGCCAGCATAAGGACAGGGGGCTATCCGCACTATGGCTACACCTTC; CDR3: CASIRTGGYPHYGYTF
D: NA; size: once; V: TRBV28; J: TRBJ2-1; DNA: TGTGCCAGCGGGGAAGTGACTAGATACAACTCCTACAATGAGCAGTTCTTC; CDR3: CASGEVTRYNSYNEQFF
D: TRBD2; size: NA; V: TRBV4-1; J: TRBJ2-1; DNA: TGCGCCAGCAGCCAAGATCCAGCGGGATCACTGGGATTGGTCCACAATGAGCAGTTCTTC; CDR3: CASSQDPAGSLGLVHNEQFF
D: TRBD1; size: NA; V: TRBV20-1; J: TRBJ1-1; DNA: TGCAGTGCTAGGGGGGACAGGGTGGGGGCTGAAGCTTTCTTT; CDR3: CSARGDRVGAEAFF
D: NA; size: few; V: TRBV6-5; J: TRBJ1-5; DNA: TGTGCCAGCAAACCTAACAGGGCGGATCAGCCCCAGCATTTT; CDR3: CASKPNRADQPQHF
D: NA; size: NA; V: TRBV7-2; J: TRBJ1-4; DNA: TGTGCCAGCAGCTTAGGGGACGTCTGGAGTGAAAAACTGTTTTTT; CDR3: CASSLGDVWSEKLFF
D: NA; size: few; V: TRBV7-2; J: TRBJ2-3; DNA: TGTGCCAGCACCAATAGGGGTACGCAGTATTTT; CDR3: CASTNRGTQYF
D: NA; size: NA; V: TRBV12-5; J: TRBJ1-1; DNA: TGTGCTAGTGGTTTGGTACATGGCGAGAGGAACACTGAAGCTTTCTTT; CDR3: CASGLVHGERNTEAFF
D: TRBD2; size: NA; V: TRBV24-1; J: TRBJ2-1; DNA: TGTGCCACCAGCGGACTAGCGATTGAGCAGTTCTTC; CDR3: CATSGLAIEQFF
D: NA; size: few; V: TRBV4-2; J: TRBJ2-5; DNA: TGTGCCAGCAGCCAAGGGGGAGGCTATGGGGAGACCCAGTACTTC; CDR3: CASSQGGGYGETQYF
D: NA; size: few; V: TRBV28; J: TRBJ2-7; DNA: TGTGCCAGCAGTACCGGACAGAACCCCTACGAGCAGTACTTC; CDR3: CASSTGQNPYEQYF
D: TRBD1; size: NA; V: TRBV7-8; J: TRBJ1-2; DNA: TGTGCCAGCAGCCCGGACAGGGAGAGCTACACCTTC; CDR3: CASSPDRESYTF
D: NA; size: NA; V: TRBV6-1; J: TRBJ2-1; DNA: TGTGCCAGCAGTATAAAGGGTAGCGAGCAGTTCTTC; CDR3: CASSIKGSEQFF
D: TRBD1; size: NA; V: TRBV24-1; J: TRBJ2-1; DNA: TGTGCCACCAGTGACCCTACGGGGGGACAGGGGCATGATGATGAGCAGTTCTTC; CDR3: CATSDPTGGQGHDDEQFF
D: TRBD2; size: NA; V: TRBV4-1; J: TRBJ2-1; DNA: TGCGCCAGCAGCCGAACGACTAGCGGAACCTACAATGAGCAGTTCTTC; CDR3: CASSRTTSGTYNEQFF
D: TRBD2; size: few; V: TRBV2; J: TRBJ2-1; DNA: TGTGCCAGCAGTGATGTTGGGACTAGCGGGAGAGGTAATGAGCAGTTCTTC; CDR3: CASSDVGTSGRGNEQFF
D: TRBD1; size: few; V: TRBV6-1; J: TRBJ1-1; DNA: TGTGCCAGCAGTGACGAGGCAGGGGGAGGGAACACTGAAGCTTTCTTT; CDR3: CASSDEAGGGNTEAFF
D: NA; size: NA; V: TRBV7-3; J: TRBJ2-5; DNA: TGTGCCAGCAGCTTAGGACAGTTCGAAGAGACCCAGTACTTC; CDR3: CASSLGQFEETQYF
D: NA; size: NA; V: TRBV7-3; J: TRBJ2-6; DNA: TGTGCCAGCAGCCCAAGACAGTCTCTCGACGTCCTGACTTTC; CDR3: CASSPRQSLDVLTF
D: TRBD1; size: NA; V: TRBV6-1; J: TRBJ1-4; DNA: TGTGCCAGCAGTGTACAACAGGGGGCTGAGGATGAAAAACTGTTTTTT; CDR3: CASSVQQGAEDEKLFF
D: NA; size: NA; V: TRBV10-3; J: TRBJ1-4; DNA: TGTGCCTCGCTGGGTAGTGAAAAACTGTTTTTT; CDR3: CASLGSEKLFF
D: NA; size: NA; V: TRBV2; J: TRBJ1-5; DNA: TGTGCCAGCAGCGATAGAGGGACAACTCAGCCCCAGCATTTT; CDR3: CASSDRGTTQPQHF
D: TRBD2; size: few; V: TRBV7-3; J: TRBJ2-1; DNA: TGTGCCAGCAGCTTATCGACTAGCGGGGTCCACAATGAGCAGTTCTTC; CDR3: CASSLSTSGVHNEQFF